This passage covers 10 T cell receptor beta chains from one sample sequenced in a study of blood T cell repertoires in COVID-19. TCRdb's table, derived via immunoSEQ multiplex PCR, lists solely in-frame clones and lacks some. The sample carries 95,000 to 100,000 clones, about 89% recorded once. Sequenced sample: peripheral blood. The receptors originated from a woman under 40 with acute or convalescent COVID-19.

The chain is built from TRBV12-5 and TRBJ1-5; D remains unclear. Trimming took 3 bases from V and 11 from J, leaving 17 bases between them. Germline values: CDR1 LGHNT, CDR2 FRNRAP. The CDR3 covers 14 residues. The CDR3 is CASGLGRAREAQHF. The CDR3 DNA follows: TGTGCTAGTGGTTTAGGGAGGGCGAGGGAGGCCCAGCATTTT.

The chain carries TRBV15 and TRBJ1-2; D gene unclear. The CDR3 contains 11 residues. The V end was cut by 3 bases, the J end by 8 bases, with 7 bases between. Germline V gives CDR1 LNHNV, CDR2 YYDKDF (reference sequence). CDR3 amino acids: CATSSLSGYTF. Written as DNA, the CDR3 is TGTGCCACCAGCAGTTTATCGGGCTACACCTTC.

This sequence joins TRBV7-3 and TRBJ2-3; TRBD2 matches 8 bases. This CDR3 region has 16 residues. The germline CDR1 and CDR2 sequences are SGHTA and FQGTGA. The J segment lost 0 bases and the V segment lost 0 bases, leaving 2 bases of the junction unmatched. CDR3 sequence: CASSLTSSGSTDTQYF. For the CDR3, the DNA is TGTGCCAGCAGCTTAACGTCTAGCGGGAGCACAGATACGCAGTATTTT.

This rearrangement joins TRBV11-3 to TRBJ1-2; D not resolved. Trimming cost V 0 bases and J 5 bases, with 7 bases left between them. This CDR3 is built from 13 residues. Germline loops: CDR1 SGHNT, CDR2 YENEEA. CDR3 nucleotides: TGTGCCAGCAGCTTAGATTCCCTTTATGGCTACACCTTC. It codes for CASSLDSLYGYTF.

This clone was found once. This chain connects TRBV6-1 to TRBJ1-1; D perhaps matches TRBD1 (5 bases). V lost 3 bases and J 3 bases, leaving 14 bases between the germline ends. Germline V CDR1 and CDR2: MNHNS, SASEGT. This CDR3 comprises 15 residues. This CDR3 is CASSDQGLGDTEAFF. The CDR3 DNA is TGTGCCAGCAGTGACCAGGGTCTCGGCGACACTGAAGCTTTCTTT.

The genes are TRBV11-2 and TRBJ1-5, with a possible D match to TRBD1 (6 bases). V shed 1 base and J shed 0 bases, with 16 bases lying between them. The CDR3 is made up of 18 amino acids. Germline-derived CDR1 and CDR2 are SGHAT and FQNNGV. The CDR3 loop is CASSLGGYVDSSNQPQHF. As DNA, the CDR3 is TGTGCCAGCAGCTTAGGTGGGTATGTGGACAGTAGCAATCAGCCCCAGCATTTT.

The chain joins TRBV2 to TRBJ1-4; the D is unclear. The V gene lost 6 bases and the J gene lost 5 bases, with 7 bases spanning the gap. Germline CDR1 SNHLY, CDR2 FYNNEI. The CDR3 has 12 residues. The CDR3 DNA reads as TGTGCCAGCAGGGTCTACAATGAAAAACTGTTTTTT. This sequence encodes CASRVYNEKLFF.

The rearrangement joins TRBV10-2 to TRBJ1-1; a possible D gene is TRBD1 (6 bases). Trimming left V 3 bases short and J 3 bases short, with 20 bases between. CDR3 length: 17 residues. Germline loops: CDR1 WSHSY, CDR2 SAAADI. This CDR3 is CASSDPGASNLHTEAFF. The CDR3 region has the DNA TGCGCCAGCAGTGACCCAGGGGCCTCCAATTTGCACACTGAAGCTTTCTTT.

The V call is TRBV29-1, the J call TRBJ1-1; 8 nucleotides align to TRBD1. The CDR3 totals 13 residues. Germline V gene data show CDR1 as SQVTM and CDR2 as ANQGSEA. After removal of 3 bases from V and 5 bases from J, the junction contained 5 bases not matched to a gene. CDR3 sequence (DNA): TGCAGCGTTGACTGGACAGGGAAGACTGAAGCTTTCTTT. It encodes CSVDWTGKTEAFF.

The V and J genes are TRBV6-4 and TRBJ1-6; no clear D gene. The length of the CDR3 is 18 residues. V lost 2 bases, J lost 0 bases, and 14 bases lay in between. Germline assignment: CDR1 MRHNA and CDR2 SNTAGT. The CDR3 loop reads CASSDGAGLSSYNSPLHF. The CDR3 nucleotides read TGTGCCAGCAGTGACGGCGCAGGACTGAGCTCCTATAATTCACCCCTCCACTTT.